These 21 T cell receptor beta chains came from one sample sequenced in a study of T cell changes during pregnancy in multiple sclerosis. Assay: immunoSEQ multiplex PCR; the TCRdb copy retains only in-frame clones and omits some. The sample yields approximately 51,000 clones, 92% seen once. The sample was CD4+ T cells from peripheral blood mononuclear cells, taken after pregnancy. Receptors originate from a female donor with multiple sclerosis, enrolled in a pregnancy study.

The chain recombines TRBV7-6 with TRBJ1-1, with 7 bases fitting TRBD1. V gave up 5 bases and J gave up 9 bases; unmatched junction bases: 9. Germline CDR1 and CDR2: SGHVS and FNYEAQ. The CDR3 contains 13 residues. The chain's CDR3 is CASSQIPGQQAFF. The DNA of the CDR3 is TGTGCCAGCAGCCAGATCCCGGGACAGCAAGCTTTCTTT.

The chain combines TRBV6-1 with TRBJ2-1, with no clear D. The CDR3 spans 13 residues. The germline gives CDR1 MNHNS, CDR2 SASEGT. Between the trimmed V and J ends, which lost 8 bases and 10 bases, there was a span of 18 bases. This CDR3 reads CASGSPPPREQFF. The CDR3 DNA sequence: TGTGCCAGCGGTTCTCCTCCGCCTCGGGAGCAGTTCTTC.

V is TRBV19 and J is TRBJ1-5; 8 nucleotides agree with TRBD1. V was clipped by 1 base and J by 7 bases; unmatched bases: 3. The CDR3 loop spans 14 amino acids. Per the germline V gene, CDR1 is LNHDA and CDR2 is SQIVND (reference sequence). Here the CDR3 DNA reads TGTGCCAGTAGTATAGTGACAGGGGACCAGCCCCAGCATTTT. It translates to CASSIVTGDQPQHF.

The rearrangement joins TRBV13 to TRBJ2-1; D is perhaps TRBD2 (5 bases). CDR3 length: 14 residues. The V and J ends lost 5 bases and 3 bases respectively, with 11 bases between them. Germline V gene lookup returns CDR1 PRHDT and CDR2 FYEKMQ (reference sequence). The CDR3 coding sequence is TGTGCCAGCAGCGCCCGGACTGTCTACAATGAGCAGTTCTTC. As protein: CASSARTVYNEQFF.

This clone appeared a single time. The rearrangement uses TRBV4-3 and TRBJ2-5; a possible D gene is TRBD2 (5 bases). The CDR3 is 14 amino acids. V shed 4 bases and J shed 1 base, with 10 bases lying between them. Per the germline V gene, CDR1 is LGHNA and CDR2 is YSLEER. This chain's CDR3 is CASSRGNSQETQYF. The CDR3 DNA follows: TGCGCCAGCAGCCGAGGGAACAGCCAAGAGACCCAGTACTTC.

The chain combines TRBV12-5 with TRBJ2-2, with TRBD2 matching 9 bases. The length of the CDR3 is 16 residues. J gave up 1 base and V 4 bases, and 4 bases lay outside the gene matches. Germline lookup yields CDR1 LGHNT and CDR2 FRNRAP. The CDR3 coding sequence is TGTGCTAGTGGTTCCCTAGCGGGGTTGAACACCGGGGAGCTGTTTTTT. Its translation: CASGSLAGLNTGELFF.

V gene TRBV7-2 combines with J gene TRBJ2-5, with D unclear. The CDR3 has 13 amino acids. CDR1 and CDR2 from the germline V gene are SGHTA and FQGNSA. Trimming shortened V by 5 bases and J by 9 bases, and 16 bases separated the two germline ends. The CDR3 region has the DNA TGTGCCAGCAGCAGTACCCGATTGAGGCCCCAGTACTTC. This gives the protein CASSSTRLRPQYF.

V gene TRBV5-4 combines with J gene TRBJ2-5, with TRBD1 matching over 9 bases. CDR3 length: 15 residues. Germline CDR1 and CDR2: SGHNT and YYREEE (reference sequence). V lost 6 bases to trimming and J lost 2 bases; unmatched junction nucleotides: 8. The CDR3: CASTSLDRGQETQYF. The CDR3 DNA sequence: TGTGCCAGCACCTCCCTTGACAGGGGGCAAGAGACCCAGTACTTC. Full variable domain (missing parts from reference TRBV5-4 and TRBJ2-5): ETGVTQSPTHLIKTRGQQVTLRCSSQSGHNTVSWYQQALGQGPQFIFQYYREEENGRGNFPPRFSGLQFPNYSSELNVNALELDDSALYLCASTSLDRGQETQYFGPGTRLLVL.

The DNA of the CDR3 is TGTGCCAGCAGCTTGACCACAGGGGGGGCAATTGGCTACACCTTC. Translation gives CASSLTTGGAIGYTF. V gene TRBV12-1 combines with J gene TRBJ1-2; the table's D call, TRBD1, was not checked against the DNA. TRBV12-1 is a documented pseudogene. CDR3 length: 15 amino acids.

The chain's CDR3 is CASSLGGVNTEAFF. The CDR3 DNA sequence: TGTGCCAGCAGCCTCGGGGGAGTGAACACTGAAGCTTTCTTT. The chain is built from TRBV6-6 and TRBJ1-1; D is possibly TRBD1 (5 bases). This CDR3 region has 14 residues. Trimming removed 6 bases from V and 0 bases from J, with 11 bases in between. Per germline, CDR1 MNHNY and CDR2 SVGAGI (reference sequence).

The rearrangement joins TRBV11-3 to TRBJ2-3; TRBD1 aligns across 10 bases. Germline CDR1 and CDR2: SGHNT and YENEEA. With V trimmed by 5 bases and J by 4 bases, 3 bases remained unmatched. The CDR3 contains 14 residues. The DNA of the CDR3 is TGTGCCAGCAGCCGGGACAGGGGCCCAGATACGCAGTATTTT. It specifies CASSRDRGPDTQYF.

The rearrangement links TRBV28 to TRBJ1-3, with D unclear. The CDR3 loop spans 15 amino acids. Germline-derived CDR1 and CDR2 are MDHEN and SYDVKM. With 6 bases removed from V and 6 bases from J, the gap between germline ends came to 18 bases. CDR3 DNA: TGTGCCAGCAGGTTCCGGGAAGCAACCGAAAACACCATATATTTT. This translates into CASRFREATENTIYF. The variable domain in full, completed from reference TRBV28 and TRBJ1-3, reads DVKVTQSSRYLVKRTGEKVFLECVQDMDHENMFWYRQDPGLGLRLIYFSYDVKMKEKGDIPEGYSVSREKKERFSLILESASTNQTSMYLCASRFREATENTIYFGEGSWLTVV.

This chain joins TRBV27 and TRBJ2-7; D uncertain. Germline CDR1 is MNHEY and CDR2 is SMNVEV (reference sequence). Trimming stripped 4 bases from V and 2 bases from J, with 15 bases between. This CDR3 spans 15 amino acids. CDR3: CASSSPASRTYEQYF. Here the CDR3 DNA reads TGTGCCAGCAGTTCCCCTGCGTCACGTACCTACGAGCAGTACTTC.

The CDR3 here is CASSLTTSGSDNEQFF. CDR3 DNA: TGTGCCAGCAGCTTGACGACTAGCGGGAGTGACAATGAGCAGTTCTTC. This sequence joins TRBV7-9 and TRBJ2-1, with 12 nucleotides matching TRBD2. The V and J ends lost 3 bases and 5 bases, in that order; junction bases with no gene match: 5. Germline CDR1 and CDR2: SEHNR and FQNEAQ (reference sequence). The CDR3 is made up of 16 amino acids.

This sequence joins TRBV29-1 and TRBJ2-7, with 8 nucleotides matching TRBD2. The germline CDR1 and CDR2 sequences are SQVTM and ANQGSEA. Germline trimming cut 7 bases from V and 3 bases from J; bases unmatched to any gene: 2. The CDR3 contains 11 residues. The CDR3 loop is CSAGGSYEQYF. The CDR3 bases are TGCAGCGCGGGGGGGAGCTACGAGCAGTACTTC.

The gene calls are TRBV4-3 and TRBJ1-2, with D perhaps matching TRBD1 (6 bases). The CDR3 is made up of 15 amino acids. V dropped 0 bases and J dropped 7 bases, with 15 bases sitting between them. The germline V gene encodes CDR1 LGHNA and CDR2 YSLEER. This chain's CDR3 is CASSQDRTELRGYTF. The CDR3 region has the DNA TGCGCCAGCAGCCAAGACAGGACAGAACTCCGTGGCTACACCTTC.

The CDR3 spells CASIRQVNEKLFF. CDR3 DNA sequence: TGTGCCAGCATCCGACAGGTTAATGAAAAACTGTTTTTT. The chain recombines TRBV6-1 with TRBJ1-4; possible D gene TRBD1, 6 bases. The CDR3 is made up of 13 amino acids. CDR1 is MNHNS, CDR2 SASEGT, per germline. V lost 7 bases and J lost 4, with 10 bases in between.

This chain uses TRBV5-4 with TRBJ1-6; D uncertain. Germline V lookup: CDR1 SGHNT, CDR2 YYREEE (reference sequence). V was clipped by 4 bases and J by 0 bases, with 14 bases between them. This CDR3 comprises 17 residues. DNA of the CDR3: TGTGCCAGCAGCCCCGGCGGTAGTGGCTCCTATAATTCACCCCTCCACTTT. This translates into CASSPGGSGSYNSPLHF.

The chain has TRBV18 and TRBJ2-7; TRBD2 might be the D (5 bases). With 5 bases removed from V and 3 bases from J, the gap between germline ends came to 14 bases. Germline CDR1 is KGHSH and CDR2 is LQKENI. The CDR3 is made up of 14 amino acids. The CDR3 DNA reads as TGTGCCAGCTCAGCCTCCGGGGTTAACTACGAGCAGTACTTC. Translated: CASSASGVNYEQYF.

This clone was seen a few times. CDR3: CASSQDRGPYEQYF. CDR3 nucleotide sequence: TGCGCCAGCAGCCAGGACAGGGGACCCTACGAGCAGTACTTC. V is TRBV4-3 and J is TRBJ2-7; 9 bases are a match to TRBD1. Losses at the gene ends were 3 bases for V and 2 bases for J; bases not matched to a gene: 2. CDR1 and CDR2 (germline): LGHNA, YSLEER. This CDR3 spans 14 amino acids.

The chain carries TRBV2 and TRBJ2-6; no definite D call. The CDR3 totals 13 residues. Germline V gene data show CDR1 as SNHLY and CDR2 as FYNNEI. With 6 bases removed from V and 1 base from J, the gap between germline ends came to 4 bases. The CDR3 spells CASRISGANVLTF. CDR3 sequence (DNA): TGTGCCAGCAGAATATCTGGGGCCAACGTCCTGACTTTC.